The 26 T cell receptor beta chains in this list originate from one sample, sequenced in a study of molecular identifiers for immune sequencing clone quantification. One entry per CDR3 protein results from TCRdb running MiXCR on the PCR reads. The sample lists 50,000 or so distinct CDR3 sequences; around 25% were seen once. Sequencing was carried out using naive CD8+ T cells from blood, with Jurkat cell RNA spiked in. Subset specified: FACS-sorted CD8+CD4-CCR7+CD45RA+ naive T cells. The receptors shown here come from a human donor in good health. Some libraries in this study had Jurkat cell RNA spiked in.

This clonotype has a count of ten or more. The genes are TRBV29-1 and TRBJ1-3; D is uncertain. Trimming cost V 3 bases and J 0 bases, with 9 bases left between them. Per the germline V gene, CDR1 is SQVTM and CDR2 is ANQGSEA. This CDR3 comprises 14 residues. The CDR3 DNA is TGCAGCGTTGAGGGCGGCAACTCTGGAAACACCATATATTTT. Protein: CSVEGGNSGNTIYF. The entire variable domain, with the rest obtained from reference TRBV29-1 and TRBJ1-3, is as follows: SAVISQKPSRDICQRGTSLTIQCQVDSQVTMMFWYRQQPGQSLTLIATANQGSEATYESGFVIDKFPISRPNLTFSTLTVSNMSPEDSSIYLCSVEGGNSGNTIYFGEGSWLTVV.

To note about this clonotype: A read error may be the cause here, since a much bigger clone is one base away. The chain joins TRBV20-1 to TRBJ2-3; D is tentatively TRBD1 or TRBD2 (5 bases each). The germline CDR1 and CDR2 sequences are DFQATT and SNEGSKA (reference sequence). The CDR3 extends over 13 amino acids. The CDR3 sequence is CGASGTEEDTQYF. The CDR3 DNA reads TGCGGTGCTAGTGGGACCGAGGAAGATACGCAGTATTTT.

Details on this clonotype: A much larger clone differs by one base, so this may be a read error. The CDR3 nucleotides read TGTGCCAGCAGTTTTCCCGGGGCAGGGAACGAGCAGTACTTC. It codes for CASSFPGAGNEQYF. The chain recombines TRBV12-3 or TRBV12-4 with TRBJ2-7; possibly TRBD1 or TRBD2 for D (5 bases each). The CDR3 consists of 14 residues. The germline V and J ends were trimmed by 3 bases and 5 bases, with 14 bases remaining between them.

The CDR3 is CAWRVAGRSYEQYF. The DNA of the CDR3 is TGTGCCTGGAGAGTAGCGGGACGGTCCTACGAGCAGTACTTC. V gene TRBV30 combines with J gene TRBJ2-7; 8 bases match TRBD2. The CDR3 contains 14 residues. CDR1 and CDR2 (germline): GTSNPN, SVGIG (reference sequence). The J segment lost 1 base and the V segment lost 3 bases, leaving 5 bases of the junction unmatched.

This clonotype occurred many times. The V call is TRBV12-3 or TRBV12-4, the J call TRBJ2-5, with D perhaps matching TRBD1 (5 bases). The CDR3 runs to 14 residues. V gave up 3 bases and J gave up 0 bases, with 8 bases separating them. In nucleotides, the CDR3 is TGTGCCAGCAGTTTTTTAGGGGACCAAGAGACCCAGTACTTC. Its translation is CASSFLGDQETQYF.

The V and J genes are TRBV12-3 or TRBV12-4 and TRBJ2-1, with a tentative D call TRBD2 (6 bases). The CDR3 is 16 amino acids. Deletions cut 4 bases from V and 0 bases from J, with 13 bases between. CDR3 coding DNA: TGTGCCAGCAGTTCAGAGCGGGCTAGCTCCTACAATGAGCAGTTCTTC. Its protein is CASSSERASSYNEQFF.

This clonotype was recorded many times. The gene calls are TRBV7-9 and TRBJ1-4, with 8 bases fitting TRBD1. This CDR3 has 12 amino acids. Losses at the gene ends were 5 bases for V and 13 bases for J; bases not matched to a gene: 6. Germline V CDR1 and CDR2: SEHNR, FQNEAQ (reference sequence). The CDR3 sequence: CASSPTGELLFF. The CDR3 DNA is TGTGCCAGCAGCCCGACAGGGGAATTACTGTTTTTT.

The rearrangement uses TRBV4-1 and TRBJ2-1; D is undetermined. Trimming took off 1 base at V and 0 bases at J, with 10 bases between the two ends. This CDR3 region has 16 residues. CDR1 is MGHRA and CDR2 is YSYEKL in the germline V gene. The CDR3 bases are TGCGCCAGCAGCCAAGCCCCTAGGAGCTCCTACAATGAGCAGTTCTTC. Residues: CASSQAPRSSYNEQFF.

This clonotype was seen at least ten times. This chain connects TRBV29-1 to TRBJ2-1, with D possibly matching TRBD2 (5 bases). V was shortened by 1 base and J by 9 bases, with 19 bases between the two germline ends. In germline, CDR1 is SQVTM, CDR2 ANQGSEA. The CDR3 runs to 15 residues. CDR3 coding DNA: TGCAGCGTTGAAGCTTTAGACCTCAGCGGCATTGAGCAGTTCTTC. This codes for CSVEALDLSGIEQFF.

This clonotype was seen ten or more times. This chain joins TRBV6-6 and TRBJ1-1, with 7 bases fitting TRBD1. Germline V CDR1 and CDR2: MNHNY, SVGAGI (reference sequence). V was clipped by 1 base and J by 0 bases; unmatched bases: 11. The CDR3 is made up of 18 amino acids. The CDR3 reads CASSYYRPGQRMNTEAFF. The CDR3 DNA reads TGTGCCAGCAGTTACTATCGCCCGGGACAGAGGATGAACACTGAAGCTTTCTTT.

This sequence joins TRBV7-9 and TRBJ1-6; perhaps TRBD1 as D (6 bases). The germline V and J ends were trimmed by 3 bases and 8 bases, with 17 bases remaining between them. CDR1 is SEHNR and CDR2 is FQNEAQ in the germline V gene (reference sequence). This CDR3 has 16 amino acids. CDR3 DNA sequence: TGTGCCAGCAGCTTGGCGGGGGCCCCGGGGGATTCACCCCTCCACTTT. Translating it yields CASSLAGAPGDSPLHF.

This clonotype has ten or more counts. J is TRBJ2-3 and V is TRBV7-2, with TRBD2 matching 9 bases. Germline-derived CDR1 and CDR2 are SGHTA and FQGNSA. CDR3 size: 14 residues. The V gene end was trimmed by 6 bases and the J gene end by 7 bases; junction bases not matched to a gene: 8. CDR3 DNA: TGTGCCAGCAGTGGATCTAGCGGGGAGAATACGCAGTATTTT. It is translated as CASSGSSGENTQYF.

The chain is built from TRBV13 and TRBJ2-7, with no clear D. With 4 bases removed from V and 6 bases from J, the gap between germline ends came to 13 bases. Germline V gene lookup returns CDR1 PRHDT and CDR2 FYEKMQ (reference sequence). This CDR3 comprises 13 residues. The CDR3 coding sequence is TGTGCCAGCAGCTCCGGGCCCACGGCCGAGCAGTACTTC. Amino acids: CASSSGPTAEQYF.

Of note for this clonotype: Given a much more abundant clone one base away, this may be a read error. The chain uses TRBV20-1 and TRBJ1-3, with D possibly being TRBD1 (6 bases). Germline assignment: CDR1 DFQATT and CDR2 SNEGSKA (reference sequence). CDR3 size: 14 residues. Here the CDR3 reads CSAKDRGTGDTICF. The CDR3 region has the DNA TGCAGTGCTAAAGATCGAGGCACCGGGGACACCATATGTTTT.

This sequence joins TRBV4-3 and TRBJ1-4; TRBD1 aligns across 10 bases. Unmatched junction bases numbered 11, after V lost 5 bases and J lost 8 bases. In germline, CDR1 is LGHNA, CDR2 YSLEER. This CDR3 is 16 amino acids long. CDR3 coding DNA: TGCGCCAGCAGCATCGGGACAGGGGCTCTGGGGGAAAAACTGTTTTTT. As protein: CASSIGTGALGEKLFF.

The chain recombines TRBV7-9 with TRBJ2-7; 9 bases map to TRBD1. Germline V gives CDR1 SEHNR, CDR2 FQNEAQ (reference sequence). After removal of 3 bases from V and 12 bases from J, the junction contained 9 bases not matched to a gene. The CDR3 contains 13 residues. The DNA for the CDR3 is TGTGCCAGCAGCTTTGACAGGGGGTCCGCGCCGTACTTC. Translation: CASSFDRGSAPYF.

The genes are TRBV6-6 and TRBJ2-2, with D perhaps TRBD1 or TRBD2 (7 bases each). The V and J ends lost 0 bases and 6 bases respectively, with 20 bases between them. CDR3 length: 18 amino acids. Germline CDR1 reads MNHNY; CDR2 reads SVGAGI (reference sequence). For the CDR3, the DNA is TGTGCCAGCAGTTACTCGGGGGGGGGGACAGCAAGTCCCGGGGAGCTGTTTTTT. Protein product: CASSYSGGGTASPGELFF.

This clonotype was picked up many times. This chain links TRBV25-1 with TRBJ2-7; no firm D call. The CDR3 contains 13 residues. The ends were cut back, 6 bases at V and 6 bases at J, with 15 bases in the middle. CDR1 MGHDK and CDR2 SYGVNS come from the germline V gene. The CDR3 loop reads CASSLGRHGEQYF. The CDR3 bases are TGTGCCAGCAGCCTCGGGCGTCATGGCGAGCAGTACTTC.

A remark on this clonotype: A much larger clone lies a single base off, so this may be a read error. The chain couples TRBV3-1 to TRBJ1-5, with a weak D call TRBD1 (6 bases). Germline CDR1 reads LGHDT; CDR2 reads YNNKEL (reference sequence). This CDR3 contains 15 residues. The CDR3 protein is CASSQDRGSGGPKHF. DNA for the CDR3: TGTGCCAGCAGCCAAGACAGGGGTTCGGGAGGGCCCAAGCATTTT.

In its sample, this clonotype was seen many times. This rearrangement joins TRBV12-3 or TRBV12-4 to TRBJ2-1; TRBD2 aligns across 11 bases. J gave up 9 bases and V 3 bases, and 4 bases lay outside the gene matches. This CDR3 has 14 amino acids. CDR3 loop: CASSFTSGRIEQFF. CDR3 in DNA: TGTGCCAGCAGTTTTACTAGCGGGAGAATTGAGCAGTTCTTC.

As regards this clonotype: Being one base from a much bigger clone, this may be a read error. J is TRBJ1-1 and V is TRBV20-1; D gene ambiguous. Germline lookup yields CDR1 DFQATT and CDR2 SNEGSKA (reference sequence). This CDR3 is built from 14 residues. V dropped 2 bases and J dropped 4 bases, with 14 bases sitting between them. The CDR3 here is CSARLGQAITEAFF. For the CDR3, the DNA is TGCAGTGCTAGACTCGGTCAGGCGATCACTGAAGCTTTCTTT.

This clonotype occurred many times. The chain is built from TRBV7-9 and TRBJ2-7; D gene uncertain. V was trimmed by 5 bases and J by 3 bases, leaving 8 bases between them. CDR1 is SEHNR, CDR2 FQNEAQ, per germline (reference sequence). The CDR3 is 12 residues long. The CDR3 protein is CASSDVIYEQYF. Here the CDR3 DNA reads TGTGCCAGCAGCGACGTGATCTACGAGCAGTACTTC.

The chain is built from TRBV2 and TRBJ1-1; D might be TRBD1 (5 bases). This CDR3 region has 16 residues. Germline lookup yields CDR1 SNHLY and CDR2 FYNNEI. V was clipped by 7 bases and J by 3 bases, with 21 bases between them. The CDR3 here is CASKATEVTADTEAFF. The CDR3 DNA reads TGTGCCAGCAAGGCGACAGAGGTTACTGCGGACACTGAAGCTTTCTTT.

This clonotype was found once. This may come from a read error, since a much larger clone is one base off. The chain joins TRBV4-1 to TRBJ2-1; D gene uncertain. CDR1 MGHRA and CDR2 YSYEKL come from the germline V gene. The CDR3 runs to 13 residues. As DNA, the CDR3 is TGCGCCAGCCGCCAAGTACTCTACAATGAGCAGTTCTTC. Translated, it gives CASRQVLYNEQFF.

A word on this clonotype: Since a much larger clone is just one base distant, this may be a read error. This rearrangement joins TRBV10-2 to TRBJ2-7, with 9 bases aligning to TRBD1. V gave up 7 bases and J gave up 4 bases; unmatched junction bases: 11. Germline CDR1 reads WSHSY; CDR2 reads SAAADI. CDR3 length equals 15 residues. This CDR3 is CASNGTGPVGYEQYF. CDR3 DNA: TGCGCCAGCAATGGGACAGGGCCCGTGGGGTACGAGCAGTACTTC.

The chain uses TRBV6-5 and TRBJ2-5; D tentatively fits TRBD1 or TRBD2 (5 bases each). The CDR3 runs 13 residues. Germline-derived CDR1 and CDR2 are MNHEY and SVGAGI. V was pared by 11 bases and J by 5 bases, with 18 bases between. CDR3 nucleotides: TGTGCCGCACGGGGCGGGTGGCAGGAGACCCAGTACTTC. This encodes CAARGGWQETQYF.